This TCR beta chain was recovered during a study of tumor T cells in aggressive B-cell lymphoma. The V gene lost 6 bases and the J gene lost 6 bases, with 9 bases spanning the gap. Germline V gives CDR1 LNHDA, CDR2 SQIVND (reference sequence). The CDR3 contains 12 residues. Produced via immunoSEQ multiplex PCR; TCRdb's table is partial and in-frame only. The data contain 3,000 to 4,000 clones, 94% of them singletons. The clonotype comes from an adult with diffuse large B cell lymphoma. The chain has TRBV19 and TRBJ1-5, with D perhaps matching TRBD1 (6 bases). The material sequenced was tumor tissue. The CDR3 reads CASRGQLQPQHF. CDR3 coding DNA: TGTGCCAGTAGGGGACAACTTCAGCCCCAGCATTTT.